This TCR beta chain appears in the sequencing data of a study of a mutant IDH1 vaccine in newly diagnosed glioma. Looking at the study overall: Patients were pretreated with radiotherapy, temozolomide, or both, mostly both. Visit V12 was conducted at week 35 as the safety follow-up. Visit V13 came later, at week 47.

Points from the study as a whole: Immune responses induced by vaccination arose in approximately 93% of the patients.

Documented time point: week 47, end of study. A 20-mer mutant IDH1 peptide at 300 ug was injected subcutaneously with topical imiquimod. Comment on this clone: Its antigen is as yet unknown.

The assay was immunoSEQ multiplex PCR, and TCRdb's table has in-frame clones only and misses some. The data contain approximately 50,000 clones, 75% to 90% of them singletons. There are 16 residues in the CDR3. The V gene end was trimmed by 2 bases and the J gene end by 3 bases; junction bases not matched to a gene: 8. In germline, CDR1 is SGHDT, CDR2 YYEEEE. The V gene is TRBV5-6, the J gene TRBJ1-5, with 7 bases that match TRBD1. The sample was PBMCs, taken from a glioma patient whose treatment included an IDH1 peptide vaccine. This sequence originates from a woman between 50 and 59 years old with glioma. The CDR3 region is CASSFRWDSNNQPQHF. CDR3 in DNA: TGTGCCAGCAGCTTTAGATGGGACAGCAACAATCAGCCCCAGCATTTT.